The clone carrying this T cell receptor (beta chain) was seen once. Its antigen is unidentified. A much larger clone lies one base from this, so it may be a read error. The length of the CDR3 is 13 residues. CDR1 and CDR2 from the germline V gene are ENHRY and SYGVKD. This record belongs to a study of CD8+CD57+ T cells in acquired aplastic anemia. Across the whole study: Roughly 3.1 ug was the average amount of DNA from sorted CD4+ and CD8+ cells. Study results and limitations: Patients and controls had in common approximately 28 CD8+ CDR3 sequences. CD8+ Simpson's diversity did not differ significantly between patients and controls.

Genomic DNA was employed as the template in profiling TCR beta VDJ and CDR3. One entry per CDR3 protein results from TCRdb running MiXCR on the reads. Among some 210,000 distinct CDR3 sequences listed, over 60% were seen once. Input material: sorted CD4+, CD8+, or CD8+CD57+ T cells (not recorded which) from PBMCs. V and J are TRBV10-3 and TRBJ2-5, with no clear D. This sequence was found in a human donor in good health. CDR3 DNA: TGTGCCAGCAGTGGTAGGGTGGGTGAGACCCAGTGCTTC. Residues: CASSGRVGETQCF.